What follows are 26 T cell receptor beta chains derived from one specimen sequenced in a study of T cell changes during pregnancy in multiple sclerosis (dated 2019 in TCRdb). The library was prepared using the immunoSEQ multiplex PCR assay. Imported from immuneACCESS, the table was reduced by TCRdb to in-frame sequences with V and J called. These copies leave out some clones; in studies compared against another copy, an unresolved V gene accounts for under half, and the cause of the remainder is not known. For this sample there are tens of thousands of clones; 70% to 90% appear just once. Jointly, the top ten make up around 0.5% of the sample. The specimen comprised CD4+ T cells from peripheral blood mononuclear cells, sampled in the first trimester of pregnancy. These receptor sequences come from a female donor with multiple sclerosis, enrolled in a pregnancy study.

This sequence joins TRBV19 and TRBJ2-5, with a weak D call TRBD2 (8 bases). Germline V gene sequence: CDR1 LNHDA, CDR2 SQIVND (reference sequence). CDR3 length equals 17 residues. V lost 5 bases to trimming and J lost 4 bases, with 23 bases between them. The CDR3 DNA reads as TGTGCCAGTAGTGCGCTAGCGGGCATTTACAGGGGAGAGACCCAGTACTTC. Translating it yields CASSALAGIYRGETQYF.

V usage is TRBV28 and J usage is TRBJ1-2; D possibly corresponds to TRBD1 (6 bases). The CDR3 contains 21 residues. In germline, CDR1 is MDHEN, CDR2 SYDVKM. V was cut by 11 bases and J by 4 bases, with 41 bases left in between. CDR3 bases: TGTGCCCTAAACAGTGACGGCCAGGGGCACATTGGGGGCGAGGGAATCTATGGCTACACCTTC. Translation: CALNSDGQGHIGGEGIYGYTF.

The rearrangement uses TRBV18 and TRBJ2-3, with D possibly matching TRBD1 (5 bases). The CDR3 is made up of 15 amino acids. Germline V gene sequence: CDR1 KGHSH, CDR2 LQKENI. Trimming removed 5 bases at V and 1 base at J, with 13 bases between. CDR3 nucleotide sequence: TGTGCCAGCTCATCCCCATTGGGGCGCACAGATACGCAGTATTTT. Translation gives CASSSPLGRTDTQYF.

The count of this clone is one. The chain couples TRBV19 to TRBJ1-2; possible D gene TRBD1, 5 bases. The CDR3 runs 14 residues. V lost 6 bases to trimming and J lost 4 bases, with 15 bases between them. Germline CDR1 reads LNHDA; CDR2 reads SQIVND (reference sequence). The CDR3 DNA reads as TGTGCCAGTAGAAAGGACCCAAGGGGCTATGGCTACACCTTC. Its translation is CASRKDPRGYGYTF.

This clone was detected only once. The rearrangement joins TRBV30 to TRBJ1-5; D possibly corresponds to TRBD1 (6 bases). The V and J ends lost 2 bases and 1 base respectively, with 15 bases between them. CDR3 length: 16 residues. CDR1 and CDR2 (germline): GTSNPN, SVGIG (reference sequence). The CDR3 is CAWSLVRGGSNQPQHF. CDR3 nucleotides: TGTGCCTGGAGTCTTGTTCGAGGGGGAAGCAATCAGCCCCAGCATTTT.

The rearrangement links TRBV18 to TRBJ2-1, with 8 bases aligning to TRBD1. Trimming at V came to 4 bases and at J to 6 bases, leaving 5 bases not matched to a gene. Germline lookup yields CDR1 KGHSH and CDR2 LQKENI. The CDR3 covers 14 residues. DNA for the CDR3: TGTGCCAGCTCACAGGACAGGGTGGGCAATGAGCAGTTCTTC. Protein product: CASSQDRVGNEQFF.

V gene TRBV2 combines with J gene TRBJ2-3, with 8 bases that match TRBD2. There are 15 residues in the CDR3. The junction had 5 bases not matched to a gene; V was cut back by 6 bases and J by 0 bases. Germline CDR1 is SNHLY and CDR2 is FYNNEI. CDR3 sequence: CASSRLASSTDTQYF. CDR3 sequence (DNA): TGTGCCAGCAGCAGACTAGCGTCTAGCACAGATACGCAGTATTTT.

J is TRBJ2-4 and V is TRBV5-1, with unresolved D. Germline lookup yields CDR1 SGHRS and CDR2 YFSETQ. Trimming shortened V by 0 bases and J by 0 bases, and 7 bases separated the two germline ends. This CDR3 is built from 15 residues. CDR3 bases: TGCGCCAGCAGCTTGGACATTTTAGCCAAAAACATTCAGTACTTC. It encodes CASSLDILAKNIQYF.

The chain employs TRBV19 and TRBJ2-1, with 15 bases identical to TRBD2. Germline trimming cut 6 bases from V and 4 bases from J; bases unmatched to any gene: 7. The CDR3 sequence is 17 residues long. Germline CDR1 and CDR2: LNHDA and SQIVND (reference sequence). Here the CDR3 reads CASRIIGLAGGYNEQFF. DNA for the CDR3: TGTGCCAGTAGAATTATCGGACTAGCGGGAGGGTACAATGAGCAGTTCTTC.

This clone appeared a single time. V gene TRBV7-6 combines with J gene TRBJ2-5; 8 nucleotides match TRBD2. J gave up 4 bases and V 3 bases, and 10 bases lay outside the gene matches. This CDR3 region has 16 residues. Germline loops: CDR1 SGHVS, CDR2 FNYEAQ. In DNA form, the CDR3 reads TGTGCCAGCAGCTTCGCCGAGCGGGAGAGACGAGAGACCCAGTACTTC. Translated, it gives CASSFAERERRETQYF.

The chain carries TRBV2 and TRBJ2-7, with D possibly matching TRBD1 (6 bases). Germline V gene data show CDR1 as SNHLY and CDR2 as FYNNEI. V lost 7 bases and J 0 bases, leaving 10 bases between the germline ends. This CDR3 contains 13 residues. CDR3 sequence (DNA): TGTGCCAGCAATAGGGACACCTCCTACGAGCAGTACTTC. Translated: CASNRDTSYEQYF. The complete variable domain, with remaining parts taken from reference TRBV2 and TRBJ2-7, reads EPEVTQTPSHQVTQMGQEVILRCVPISNHLYFYWYRQILGQKVEFLVSFYNNEISEKSEIFDDQFSVERPDGSNFTLKIRSTKLEDSAMYFCASNRDTSYEQYFGPGTRLTVT.

The genes are TRBV7-8 and TRBJ1-1; the D is unclear. V dropped 0 bases and J dropped 5 bases, with 7 bases sitting between them. The CDR3 is 13 residues long. Germline values: CDR1 SGHVS, CDR2 FQNEAQ. The CDR3 sequence is CASSLAFRTEAFF. The CDR3 nucleotides read TGTGCCAGCAGCTTAGCTTTCAGGACTGAAGCTTTCTTT.

The chain links TRBV6-1 to TRBJ1-2; 10 positions agree with TRBD1. V lost 5 bases to trimming and J lost 7 bases; unmatched junction nucleotides: 7. Germline CDR1 MNHNS, CDR2 SASEGT. CDR3 length: 14 residues. The CDR3 loop is CASSSGTGVSGYTF. The CDR3 coding sequence is TGTGCCAGCAGTTCCGGGACAGGGGTTTCTGGCTACACCTTC.

This chain joins TRBV5-1 and TRBJ2-3; tentative D call: TRBD2 (6 bases). The CDR3 has 16 amino acids. Trimming took 0 bases from V and 4 from J, leaving 15 bases between them. The germline V gene has CDR1 SGHRS and CDR2 YFSETQ. The CDR3 here is CASSLGGTAGADTQYF. In nucleotides, the CDR3 is TGCGCCAGCAGCTTGGGCGGGACGGCTGGGGCAGATACGCAGTATTTT. Full variable domain (outside the CDR3, taken from reference TRBV5-1 and TRBJ2-3): KAGVTQTPRYLIKTRGQQVTLSCSPISGHRSVSWYQQTPGQGLQFLFEYFSETQRNKGNFPGRFSGRQFSNSRSEMNVSTLELGDSALYLCASSLGGTAGADTQYFGPGTRLTVL.

The J gene is TRBJ1-1, the V gene TRBV6-6; TRBD1 agrees at 7 bases. From germline, CDR1 is MNHNY and CDR2 SVGAGI (reference sequence). V was pared by 5 bases and J by 1 base, with 4 bases of the junction left unmatched. The CDR3 is 14 residues long. CDR3 region: CASSRQGPNTEAFF. The CDR3 coding sequence is TGTGCCAGCAGTCGACAGGGACCGAACACTGAAGCTTTCTTT.

The chain carries TRBV4-2 and TRBJ2-7; D possibly corresponds to TRBD1 (5 bases). This CDR3 comprises 17 residues. Germline lookup yields CDR1 LGHNA and CDR2 YNFKEQ. V lost 1 base, J lost 0 bases, and 16 bases lay in between. CDR3 DNA sequence: TGTGCCAGCAGCCAAGGTCAGGGCCAGGCGTTCTCCTACGAGCAGTACTTC. The encoded protein is CASSQGQGQAFSYEQYF.

In its sample, this clone is medium-sized. The chain uses TRBV30 and TRBJ2-7, with TRBD2 matching over 7 bases. V was pared by 4 bases and J by 6 bases, with 12 bases of the junction left unmatched. Germline values: CDR1 GTSNPN, CDR2 SVGIG (reference sequence). This CDR3 comprises 14 residues. In DNA form, the CDR3 reads TGTGCCTGGACTTCTGGGGCGGGAGTAGGCGAGCAGTACTTC. It yields the protein CAWTSGAGVGEQYF. The variable domain in full, with the rest retrieved from reference TRBV30 and TRBJ2-7, is SQTIHQWPATLVQPVGSPLSLECTVEGTSNPNLYWYRQAAGRGLQLLFYSVGIGQISSEVPQNLSASRPQDRQFILSSKKLLLSDSGFYLCAWTSGAGVGEQYFGPGTRLTVT.

The chain is built from TRBV5-1 and TRBJ1-3; D not resolved. The germline CDR1 and CDR2 sequences are SGHRS and YFSETQ. This CDR3 is built from 17 residues. Trimming left V 1 base short and J 0 bases short, with 14 bases between. CDR3 bases: TGCGCCAGCAGCTTGAGCGGCACAGTCCACTCTGGAAACACCATATATTTT. Translation gives CASSLSGTVHSGNTIYF.

This chain links TRBV5-1 with TRBJ2-5; 9 positions agree with TRBD2. CDR1 and CDR2 (germline): SGHRS, YFSETQ. The CDR3 consists of 14 residues. The junction had 5 bases not matched to a gene; V was cut back by 5 bases and J by 3 bases. CDR3 DNA: TGCGCCAGCAGTCGCGGGAGGGCCGAAGAGACCCAGTACTTC. Residues: CASSRGRAEETQYF.

The rearrangement uses TRBV25-1 and TRBJ1-4, with 9 bases fitting TRBD1. This CDR3 is built from 13 residues. Germline V CDR1 and CDR2: MGHDK, SYGVNS. Trimming removed 10 bases from V and 5 bases from J; junction bases left unmatched: 5. The CDR3 is CATKQGANEKLFF. In nucleotides, the CDR3 is TGTGCCACCAAACAGGGGGCAAATGAAAAACTGTTTTTT.

The chain links TRBV7-3 to TRBJ2-1; weak D call: TRBD2 (5 bases). V lost 0 bases, J lost 3 bases, and 9 bases lay in between. The CDR3 is 15 residues long. Looked up from germline, CDR1 is SGHTA and CDR2 is FQGTGA. The CDR3 reads CASSLTGADYNEQFF. The DNA for the CDR3 is TGTGCCAGCAGCTTAACGGGAGCTGACTACAATGAGCAGTTCTTC.

The chain carries TRBV7-3 and TRBJ2-1; D might be TRBD2 (5 bases). This CDR3 contains 15 residues. Trimming removed 2 bases at V and 3 bases at J, with 11 bases between. Looked up from germline, CDR1 is SGHTA and CDR2 is FQGTGA. DNA for the CDR3: TGTGCCAGCAGCTTATTCCCGGGAAACTACAATGAGCAGTTCTTC. Encoded protein: CASSLFPGNYNEQFF. The whole variable domain, remainder taken from reference TRBV7-3 and TRBJ2-1, is GAGVSQTPSNKVTEKGKYVELRCDPISGHTALYWYRQSLGQGPEFLIYFQGTGAADDSGLPNDRFFAVRPEGSVSTLKIQRTERGDSAVYLCASSLFPGNYNEQFFGPGTRLTVL.

The gene calls are TRBV11-2 and TRBJ2-5; 9 positions agree with TRBD2. Germline CDR1 reads SGHAT; CDR2 reads FQNNGV. With 1 base clipped from V and 7 bases from J, the junction kept 7 bases outside the gene matches. The CDR3 totals 15 residues. CDR3 in amino acids: CASSLGSSGRRTQYF. The CDR3 DNA is TGTGCCAGCAGCTTAGGAAGTAGCGGGAGACGGACCCAGTACTTC.

The chain couples TRBV4-3 to TRBJ1-2; D remains ambiguous. The CDR3 contains 14 residues. Looked up from germline, CDR1 is LGHNA and CDR2 is YSLEER. V was trimmed by 3 bases and J by 7 bases, leaving 15 bases between them. This chain's CDR3 is CASSQETSSGGYTF. The CDR3 nucleotides are TGCGCCAGCAGCCAGGAGACTTCATCGGGTGGCTACACCTTC.

This clone has only a few counts. The chain carries TRBV6-6 and TRBJ1-3; tentatively, D is TRBD1 (6 bases). The CDR3 is 15 residues long. V was pared by 5 bases and J by 0 bases, with 11 bases between. Germline loops: CDR1 MNHNY, CDR2 SVGAGI (reference sequence). The CDR3 nucleotides are TGTGCCAGCAGTCGGGACACTAGCTCTGGAAACACCATATATTTT. It specifies CASSRDTSSGNTIYF.

The rearrangement joins TRBV5-4 to TRBJ2-1; D not certain. The V end lost 4 bases, the J end lost 0 bases, and 11 bases lay between the germline ends. Germline loops: CDR1 SGHNT, CDR2 YYREEE (reference sequence). This CDR3 spans 15 amino acids. The CDR3 spells CASSPTISSYNEQFF. In DNA form, the CDR3 reads TGTGCCAGCAGCCCGACAATCTCCTCCTACAATGAGCAGTTCTTC.